This passage covers 17 T cell receptor beta chains from one sample sequenced in a study of preoperative IRX-2 immunotherapy in early breast cancer. Clones were read by immunoSEQ multiplex PCR, and TCRdb kept only the in-frame ones, dropping some. The sample lists about 67,000 clones; 94% were seen once. Treatment meaning: preoperative locoregional IRX-2 cytokine immunotherapy. This material was obtained from a patient treated with IRX-2 immunotherapy. The receptors stem from a human donor with breast cancer.

The CDR3 bases are TGTGCCAGCAGCTTACGAACGGATCAGCCCCAGCATTTT. It yields the protein CASSLRTDQPQHF. The chain employs TRBV11-2 and TRBJ1-5, with unresolved D. The CDR3 totals 13 residues. With 2 bases removed from V and 5 bases from J, the gap between germline ends came to 7 bases. The germline V gene encodes CDR1 SGHAT and CDR2 FQNNGV.

The chain employs TRBV7-2 and TRBJ2-1; a weak D match, TRBD2 (6 bases). V lost 4 bases and J 0 bases, leaving 10 bases between the germline ends. The CDR3 runs 15 residues. The germline gives CDR1 SGHTA, CDR2 FQGNSA. The CDR3 DNA sequence: TGTGCCAGCAGCTACTCGGGAGCCTCCTACAATGAGCAGTTCTTC. Amino acid sequence: CASSYSGASYNEQFF.

For the CDR3, the DNA is TGCGCCAGCAGCTTGGACCAGCCTTTCGTCTATGGCTACACCTTC. Residues: CASSLDQPFVYGYTF. The J gene is TRBJ1-2, the V gene TRBV5-1; D uncertain. This CDR3 comprises 15 residues. Deletions cut 0 bases from V and 4 bases from J, with 13 bases between. Germline values: CDR1 SGHRS, CDR2 YFSETQ. Full variable domain (missing parts from reference TRBV5-1 and TRBJ1-2): KAGVTQTPRYLIKTRGQQVTLSCSPISGHRSVSWYQQTPGQGLQFLFEYFSETQRNKGNFPGRFSGRQFSNSRSEMNVSTLELGDSALYLCASSLDQPFVYGYTFGSGTRLTVV.

CDR3: CASSLPPGGRAYSEQYF. The CDR3 bases are TGTGCCAGCAGCTTACCTCCAGGCGGGAGGGCCTACTCCGAGCAGTACTTC. J is TRBJ2-7 and V is TRBV11-2; 9 nucleotides align to TRBD2. V trimming: 2 bases; J trimming: 6 bases; junction bases outside the gene matches: 14. The CDR3 is 17 amino acids. From germline, CDR1 is SGHAT and CDR2 FQNNGV.

This chain connects TRBV5-1 to TRBJ1-3; a weak D match, TRBD1 (5 bases). This CDR3 is 15 amino acids long. The germline V gene has CDR1 SGHRS and CDR2 YFSETQ. Trimming shortened V by 3 bases and J by 0 bases, and 10 bases separated the two germline ends. As DNA, the CDR3 is TGCGCCAGCAGCTGGGACGGTAACTCTGGAAACACCATATATTTT. The encoded protein is CASSWDGNSGNTIYF.

The CDR3 sequence is CAWSRRRTSAHTDTQYF. The DNA for the CDR3 is TGTGCCTGGAGTCGCCGCCGAACTAGCGCGCACACAGATACGCAGTATTTT. The chain has TRBV30 and TRBJ2-3; the match to TRBD2 covers 7 bases. Losses at the gene ends were 2 bases for V and 2 bases for J; bases not matched to a gene: 13. The CDR3 length is 17 residues. Germline values: CDR1 GTSNPN, CDR2 SVGIG (reference sequence).

V is TRBV5-1 and J is TRBJ1-1; 10 nucleotides align to TRBD1. The J segment lost 6 bases and the V segment lost 3 bases, leaving 8 bases of the junction unmatched. The CDR3 totals 15 residues. Germline V CDR1 and CDR2: SGHRS, YFSETQ. CDR3: CASSSRQGAYSEAFF. In nucleotides, the CDR3 is TGCGCCAGCAGCTCGCGACAGGGGGCTTATTCTGAAGCTTTCTTT.

This CDR3 is CASSLEGVYGYTF. CDR3 coding DNA: TGCGCCAGCAGCTTGGAAGGAGTCTATGGCTACACCTTC. This chain connects TRBV5-1 to TRBJ1-2; D remains unclear. The CDR3 consists of 13 residues. Trimming removed 0 bases from V and 4 bases from J, with 7 bases in between. Per the germline V gene, CDR1 is SGHRS and CDR2 is YFSETQ.

The chain combines TRBV10-3 with TRBJ1-5; 9 bases match TRBD1. Trimming at V came to 2 bases and at J to 6 bases, leaving 11 bases not matched to a gene. Germline lookup yields CDR1 ENHRY and CDR2 SYGVKD. The CDR3 sequence is 17 residues long. The DNA of the CDR3 is TGTGCCATCAGTGAGGGCGCACAGGGGGCGTTGTTTCAGCCCCAGCATTTT. Protein product: CAISEGAQGALFQPQHF.

V gene TRBV19 combines with J gene TRBJ2-1; D gene unclear. The V gene lost 3 bases and the J gene lost 2 bases, with 11 bases spanning the gap. Germline CDR1 is LNHDA and CDR2 is SQIVND (reference sequence). This CDR3 is built from 15 residues. CDR3 sequence: CASSMGGATYNEQFF. DNA for the CDR3: TGTGCCAGTAGTATGGGCGGAGCTACCTACAATGAGCAGTTCTTC. Drawing the rest from reference TRBV19 and TRBJ2-1, the complete variable domain is DGGITQSPKYLFRKEGQNVTLSCEQNLNHDAMYWYRQDPGQGLRLIYYSQIVNDFQKGDIAEGYSVSREKKESFPLTVTSAQKNPTAFYLCASSMGGATYNEQFFGPGTRLTVL.

This clone appeared once. The rearrangement links TRBV29-1 to TRBJ2-3; maybe TRBD1 (7 bases). The V gene's germline CDR1 is SQVTM and CDR2 ANQGSEA. Trimming left V 8 bases short and J 3 bases short, with 15 bases between. This CDR3 spans 13 amino acids. CDR3 coding DNA: TGCAGCATTCAACAGGGGAGGACAGATACGCAGTATTTT. As protein: CSIQQGRTDTQYF.

The rearrangement links TRBV4-1 to TRBJ2-1, with D perhaps given as TRBD1 or TRBD2 (5 bases each). This CDR3 contains 12 residues. The V end was cut by 5 bases, the J end by 10 bases, with 12 bases between. The germline CDR1 and CDR2 sequences are MGHRA and YSYEKL. The CDR3 bases are TGCGCCAGCAGCTCACGAGGGGAAGAGCAGTTCTTC. Translation gives CASSSRGEEQFF.

This clone appeared once. V and J are TRBV7-2 and TRBJ2-5, with TRBD2 as a possible D gene (5 bases). This CDR3 is built from 14 residues. The germline V gene encodes CDR1 SGHTA and CDR2 FQGNSA. V lost 2 bases and J 1 base, leaving 8 bases between the germline ends. The CDR3 reads CASSLMRVQETQYF. The CDR3, as DNA: TGTGCCAGCAGCTTAATGCGGGTCCAAGAGACCCAGTACTTC.

V is TRBV5-6 and J is TRBJ1-1; D call uncertain. Germline CDR1 SGHDT, CDR2 YYEEEE. V dropped 4 bases and J dropped 5 bases, with 18 bases sitting between them. The CDR3 length is 15 residues. CDR3 coding DNA: TGTGCCAGCAGCCGAGTGGACCTCCTGGGAACTGAAGCTTTCTTT. Its protein is CASSRVDLLGTEAFF. The full variable domain, with the rest looked up from reference TRBV5-6 and TRBJ1-1, is DAGVTQSPTHLIKTRGQQVTLRCSPKSGHDTVSWYQQALGQGPQFIFQYYEEEERQRGNFPDRFSGHQFPNYSSELNVNALLLGDSALYLCASSRVDLLGTEAFFGQGTRLTVV.

The chain has TRBV6-5 and TRBJ2-2, with D perhaps matching TRBD2 (5 bases). Germline values: CDR1 MNHEY, CDR2 SVGAGI. The CDR3 loop spans 16 amino acids. Trimming took off 1 base at V and 4 bases at J, with 13 bases between the two ends. This CDR3 is CASSYFRGLGTGELFF. DNA for the CDR3: TGTGCCAGCAGTTACTTTCGAGGGTTAGGCACCGGGGAGCTGTTTTTT.

The gene calls are TRBV7-2 and TRBJ2-6, with D uncertain. CDR3 size: 16 residues. The V end lost 3 bases, the J end lost 0 bases, and 9 bases lay between the germline ends. The germline CDR1 and CDR2 sequences are SGHTA and FQGNSA. CDR3 coding DNA: TGTGCCAGCAGCTTTTCAGTTAACTCTGGGGCCAACGTCCTGACTTTC. Protein sequence: CASSFSVNSGANVLTF.

The chain employs TRBV2 and TRBJ1-2, with D hard to call. CDR3 length: 14 residues. The V and J ends lost 7 bases and 2 bases respectively, with 14 bases between them. Per germline, CDR1 SNHLY and CDR2 FYNNEI. The CDR3, as DNA: TGTGCCAGCACAAGCCACAGTCTCAACTATGGCTACACCTTC. The encoded protein is CASTSHSLNYGYTF.